Listed below are T cell receptor beta chains from one sample, sequenced in a study of T cell repertoires in cytomegalovirus infection. MiXCR, run by TCRdb on the reads, gives a single entry per CDR3 protein. Altogether tens of thousands of distinct CDR3 sequences are present, about 4% being singletons, with the ten largest covering under 6%. What was sequenced was PBMCs. These receptors came from a human donor in good health (CMV status not recorded). Some clones in this sample may be carry-over from other donors' samples. CDR3s leave out the opening cysteine and the closing phenylalanine or tryptophan.

CDR3,V,J
ASSLTGSSNEKLF,TRBV7-3,TRBJ1-4
ASSFRGLYEQY,TRBV7-2,TRBJ2-7
ASSSGATGANVLT,TRBV12-3/TRBV12-4,TRBJ2-6
SARPGQGMVQPQH,TRBV20-1,TRBJ1-5
ASSLAAGGVGNTIY,TRBV7-2,TRBJ1-3
ASSRPGQGSDQPQH,TRBV6-2/TRBV6-3,TRBJ1-5
ATHRSGGSEAF,TRBV11-2,TRBJ1-1
ASSYSRGRRAQETQY,TRBV6-2/TRBV6-3,TRBJ2-5
ASSATPDPGTDTQY,TRBV7-6,TRBJ2-3
ASSLVARSEAF,TRBV7-8,TRBJ1-1
ASSFGSSGELF,TRBV11-3,TRBJ2-2
ASSLYLANTGELF,TRBV7-3,TRBJ2-2
ASSEKEGSFGSPLH,TRBV6-1,TRBJ1-6
ASSPWGQETQY,TRBV7-9,TRBJ2-5
ASSSQGAGYGYT,TRBV7-2,TRBJ1-2
ASSLSRGYGYT,TRBV27,TRBJ1-2
ASLKGRLLSDNEQF,TRBV10-2,TRBJ2-1
ASSPDRGYNEQF,TRBV7-3,TRBJ2-1
ASGSQGVEQY,TRBV2,TRBJ2-7
ATTSGGGDEQF,TRBV19,TRBJ2-1
ASSLAGDGTDTQY,TRBV7-6,TRBJ2-3
ATSEAAGRRY,TRBV24-1,TRBJ2-3
ASSQVLAGAPVPQETQY,TRBV4-3,TRBJ2-5
ASLRDREETQY,TRBV2,TRBJ2-5
ASSLPTGKLF,TRBV7-9,TRBJ1-4
ASSYLQGAGYEQY,TRBV6-1,TRBJ2-7
ASSLVSGTVSYEQY,TRBV7-2,TRBJ2-7
ASSHPSGVSNEQF,TRBV12-3/TRBV12-4,TRBJ2-1
AWSVGSNQPQH,TRBV30,TRBJ1-5
ASSPIGLLPGRRYGYT,TRBV7-3,TRBJ1-2
ASSHQKLYGYT,TRBV7-9,TRBJ1-2